These 10 T cell receptor beta chains were all obtained from the same sample, sequenced in a study of technical replicates of blood from a few donors (dated by TCRdb to about 2017). The library was built by means of the immunoSEQ multiplex PCR assay. As stored in TCRdb, this immuneACCESS dataset retains in-frame rearrangements with V and J assigned. A fraction of the clones does not appear; measured against another copy, unresolved V genes explain less than half of the discrepancy, and the remainder lacks a known reason. Across this sample there are about 62,000 clones, with around nine tenths seen only once. Jointly, the top ten make up roughly 4.9% of the sample. Sample: PBMCs. The receptors originated from a human donor in good health. Some clones in this sample may be carry-over from other donors' samples.

A few counts support this clone. This sequence joins TRBV19 and TRBJ1-1, with a weak D call TRBD1 (6 bases). The CDR3 contains 11 residues. Germline CDR1 LNHDA, CDR2 SQIVND (reference sequence). Trimming took 7 bases from V and 4 from J, leaving 7 bases between them. The CDR3, as DNA: TGTGCCAGTACAGGGGCCACTGAAGCTTTCTTT. It yields the protein CASTGATEAFF. The full variable domain, in which reference TRBV19 and TRBJ1-1 provide the parts outside the CDR3, is DGGITQSPKYLFRKEGQNVTLSCEQNLNHDAMYWYRQDPGQGLRLIYYSQIVNDFQKGDIAEGYSVSREKKESFPLTVTSAQKNPTAFYLCASTGATEAFFGQGTRLTVV.

This rearrangement joins TRBV29-1 to TRBJ1-2; a weak D match, TRBD1 (6 bases). Germline CDR1 is SQVTM and CDR2 is ANQGSEA. The length of the CDR3 is 13 residues. With 0 bases removed from V and 5 bases from J, the gap between germline ends came to 10 bases. Here the CDR3 DNA reads TGCAGCGTTGAAGAGGACAGCCTTTATGGCTACACCTTC. It codes for CSVEEDSLYGYTF.

V usage is TRBV29-1 and J usage is TRBJ2-5, with 8 bases aligning to TRBD2. The germline CDR1 and CDR2 sequences are SQVTM and ANQGSEA. After removal of 6 bases from V and 6 bases from J, the junction contained 15 bases not matched to a gene. The CDR3 totals 15 residues. This chain's CDR3 is CSVTSTGGGEKTQYF. Here the CDR3 DNA reads TGCAGCGTGACGTCCACCGGGGGGGGTGAGAAGACCCAGTACTTC.

V usage is TRBV29-1 and J usage is TRBJ1-2; D perhaps matches TRBD1 (5 bases). The ends were cut back, 8 bases at V and 0 bases at J, with 13 bases in the middle. Per the germline V gene, CDR1 is SQVTM and CDR2 is ANQGSEA. This CDR3 region has 13 residues. For the CDR3, the DNA is TGCAGCACTCAGACAGACTCTAACTATGGCTACACCTTC. It yields the protein CSTQTDSNYGYTF.

The V call is TRBV5-1, the J call TRBJ1-2, with TRBD1 matching 9 bases. The V segment lost 5 bases and the J segment 6 bases; nucleotides outside the gene matches: 11. Germline V gene lookup returns CDR1 SGHRS and CDR2 YFSETQ. The CDR3 has 15 amino acids. CDR3 sequence: CASRGGQGLSHGYTF. CDR3 nucleotides: TGCGCCAGCAGGGGGGGACAGGGCTTATCCCATGGCTACACCTTC.

Only a few counts were recorded for this clone. V and J are TRBV7-2 and TRBJ2-2; D call uncertain. V was cut by 6 bases and J by 4 bases, with 15 bases left in between. The CDR3 has 15 amino acids. Per the germline V gene, CDR1 is SGHTA and CDR2 is FQGNSA. The CDR3 DNA sequence: TGTGCCAGCAGAACCAGTTACGCTTCCACCGGGGAGCTGTTTTTT. It encodes CASRTSYASTGELFF.

The chain joins TRBV2 to TRBJ1-1, with 7 bases identical to TRBD1. The junction had 16 bases not matched to a gene; V was cut back by 8 bases and J by 7 bases. CDR3 length: 15 amino acids. Germline assignment: CDR1 SNHLY and CDR2 FYNNEI. Written as DNA, the CDR3 is TGTGCCAGCCGCGAGTTTCGACAGGGATCCATTGAAGCTTTCTTT. This codes for CASREFRQGSIEAFF. Looking up the rest from reference TRBV2 and TRBJ1-1 gives the full variable domain: EPEVTQTPSHQVTQMGQEVILRCVPISNHLYFYWYRQILGQKVEFLVSFYNNEISEKSEIFDDQFSVERPDGSNFTLKIRSTKLEDSAMYFCASREFRQGSIEAFFGQGTRLTVV.

The V gene is TRBV7-8, the J gene TRBJ2-7, with 11 bases identical to TRBD2. Germline CDR1 reads SGHVS; CDR2 reads FQNEAQ. The CDR3 is 14 amino acids. V shed 5 bases and J 5 bases; nucleotides not matched to a gene: 5. The CDR3 nucleotides read TGTGCCAGCAGCATTAGCGGGAGGGCCGACGAGCAGTACTTC. Translating it yields CASSISGRADEQYF.

The CDR3 spells CASSLGQDYGYTF. The CDR3 region has the DNA TGTGCCAGCAGCCTGGGACAGGACTATGGCTACACCTTC. The chain joins TRBV6-5 to TRBJ1-2, with 8 bases aligning to TRBD1. Germline V gives CDR1 MNHEY, CDR2 SVGAGI. J was trimmed by 3 bases and V by 6 bases; bases with no gene match: 3. CDR3 length equals 13 residues.

The chain is built from TRBV5-1 and TRBJ2-7, with 12 bases that match TRBD2. Trimming removed 4 bases from V and 5 bases from J; junction bases left unmatched: 10. This CDR3 region has 16 residues. Germline lookup yields CDR1 SGHRS and CDR2 YFSETQ. CDR3: CASSPTRLAGVHEQYF. The CDR3 coding sequence is TGCGCCAGCAGCCCAACCAGACTAGCGGGAGTCCACGAGCAGTACTTC.